The rows below give T cell receptor beta chains drawn from one sample of a study of T cell responses to AZD1222 COVID-19 vaccine. Assay used: immunoSEQ multiplex PCR; TCRdb lists only in-frame clones, some missing. The data show about 140,000 clones, over 65% seen once. Sequencing used peripheral blood, obtained on day 0 of AZD1222 vaccination. All receptors derive from an adult in good health. CDR3s leave out the opening cysteine and the closing phenylalanine or tryptophan. Each record gives: V gene, J gene, D gene, CDR3 protein. The D gene is left open where the match is weak.

v_call: TRBV5-4
j_call: TRBJ1-1
d_call: NA
cdr3_aa: ASSLYEGTEAF

v_call: TRBV5-5
j_call: TRBJ2-1
d_call: NA
cdr3_aa: ASSLAGTSSYNEQF

v_call: TRBV20-1
j_call: TRBJ2-7
d_call: NA
cdr3_aa: SAGGAAEQY

v_call: TRBV19
j_call: TRBJ2-3
d_call: TRBD2
cdr3_aa: ASSIEAGPPDTQY

v_call: TRBV6-1
j_call: TRBJ2-7
d_call: NA
cdr3_aa: ASSAGHSMSSYEQY

v_call: TRBV7-9
j_call: TRBJ1-4
d_call: NA
cdr3_aa: ASSLEGQPNEKLF

v_call: TRBV25-1
j_call: TRBJ2-5
d_call: TRBD2
cdr3_aa: ASRPPGGGQETQY

v_call: TRBV7-6
j_call: TRBJ1-5
d_call: TRBD1
cdr3_aa: ASSVGTGHNQPQH

v_call: TRBV5-6
j_call: TRBJ2-2
d_call: NA
cdr3_aa: ASSRRGEIAGELF

v_call: TRBV9
j_call: TRBJ2-7
d_call: NA
cdr3_aa: ASARGRAASYEQY

v_call: TRBV6-4
j_call: TRBJ1-1
d_call: NA
cdr3_aa: ASSDESFTEAF

v_call: TRBV28
j_call: TRBJ1-3
d_call: NA
cdr3_aa: ASSFSGSGNTIY

v_call: TRBV6-6
j_call: TRBJ1-1
d_call: TRBD1
cdr3_aa: ASSSLTGVRTEAF

v_call: TRBV19
j_call: TRBJ1-1
d_call: TRBD1
cdr3_aa: ASSLGTGRPQTEAF

v_call: TRBV21-1
j_call: TRBJ2-7
d_call: NA
cdr3_aa: ASSKERGTVTSYEQY

v_call: TRBV7-3
j_call: TRBJ1-6
d_call: NA
cdr3_aa: ASSPGSYNSPLH

v_call: TRBV28
j_call: TRBJ1-4
d_call: NA
cdr3_aa: ASSLNRETNEKLF

v_call: TRBV29-1
j_call: TRBJ1-2
d_call: NA
cdr3_aa: SVVRPGERGYT

v_call: TRBV19
j_call: TRBJ1-1
d_call: NA
cdr3_aa: ASSYDRFAEAF

v_call: TRBV14
j_call: TRBJ1-2
d_call: NA
cdr3_aa: ANSQEIRERRYT

v_call: TRBV2
j_call: TRBJ2-1
d_call: TRBD1
cdr3_aa: ASRGLTGEGRNEQF

v_call: TRBV5-8
j_call: TRBJ1-1
d_call: NA
cdr3_aa: ASSWARGVGTEAF

v_call: TRBV3-1/TRBV3-2
j_call: TRBJ2-1
d_call: TRBD2
cdr3_aa: ASSQDYSGKEF

v_call: TRBV6-2/TRBV6-3
j_call: TRBJ1-2
d_call: NA
cdr3_aa: ASSYGTGWDYGYT

v_call: TRBV19
j_call: TRBJ1-2
d_call: NA
cdr3_aa: ASSIFGQGYT

v_call: TRBV3-1/TRBV3-2
j_call: TRBJ1-1
d_call: TRBD1
cdr3_aa: ASSPGTGATEAF

v_call: TRBV7-9
j_call: TRBJ2-7
d_call: TRBD2
cdr3_aa: ASSLGATSGGNYEQY

v_call: TRBV18
j_call: TRBJ1-3
d_call: NA
cdr3_aa: ASSPRTQDIGNTIY

v_call: TRBV5-1
j_call: TRBJ2-2
d_call: NA
cdr3_aa: ASSSSGTSNTGELF

v_call: TRBV18
j_call: TRBJ1-2
d_call: TRBD1
cdr3_aa: ASSPGGNYGYT

v_call: TRBV6-5
j_call: TRBJ1-5
d_call: NA
cdr3_aa: ASSYSPGNSNQPQH

v_call: TRBV5-1
j_call: TRBJ1-2
d_call: NA
cdr3_aa: ASSEGKGGYT

v_call: TRBV5-1
j_call: TRBJ2-1
d_call: NA
cdr3_aa: ASTSAPGTYNEQF

v_call: TRBV5-1
j_call: TRBJ2-7
d_call: TRBD1
cdr3_aa: ASSPTGTVGSGQY

v_call: TRBV27
j_call: TRBJ1-2
d_call: NA
cdr3_aa: ASSPRGGNYGYT

v_call: TRBV9
j_call: TRBJ2-6
d_call: TRBD1
cdr3_aa: ASSVDPGTGGSGANVLT

v_call: TRBV5-1
j_call: TRBJ2-7
d_call: TRBD1
cdr3_aa: ASSFRDRDYEQY

v_call: TRBV7-3
j_call: TRBJ2-1
d_call: TRBD2
cdr3_aa: ASSLSGGGNEQF

v_call: TRBV28
j_call: TRBJ2-7
d_call: NA
cdr3_aa: ASSGPREQY

v_call: TRBV7-3
j_call: TRBJ1-1
d_call: NA
cdr3_aa: ASSLGRNTEAF

v_call: TRBV6-5
j_call: TRBJ2-5
d_call: TRBD1
cdr3_aa: ASSSDRGTWRETQY

v_call: TRBV7-9
j_call: TRBJ2-7
d_call: NA
cdr3_aa: ASSLSAYEQY